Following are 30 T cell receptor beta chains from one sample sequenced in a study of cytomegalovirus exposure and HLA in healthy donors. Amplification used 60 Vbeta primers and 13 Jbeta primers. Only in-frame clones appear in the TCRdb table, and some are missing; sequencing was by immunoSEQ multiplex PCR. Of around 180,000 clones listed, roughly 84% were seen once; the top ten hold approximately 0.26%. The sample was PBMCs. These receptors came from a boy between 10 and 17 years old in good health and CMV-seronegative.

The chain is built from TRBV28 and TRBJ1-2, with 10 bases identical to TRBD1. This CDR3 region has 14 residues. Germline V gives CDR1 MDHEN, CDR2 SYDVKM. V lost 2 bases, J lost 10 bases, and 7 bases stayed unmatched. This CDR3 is CASSLRGQGIYYTF. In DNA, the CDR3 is TGTGCCAGCAGTTTAAGGGGACAGGGGATCTACTACACCTTC.

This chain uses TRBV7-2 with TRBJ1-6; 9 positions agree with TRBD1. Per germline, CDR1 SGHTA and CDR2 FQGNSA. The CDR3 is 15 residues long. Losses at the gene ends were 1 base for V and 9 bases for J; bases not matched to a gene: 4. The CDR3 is CASSLVPGQGSPLHF. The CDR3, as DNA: TGTGCCAGCAGCTTAGTTCCGGGACAGGGTTCACCCCTCCACTTT. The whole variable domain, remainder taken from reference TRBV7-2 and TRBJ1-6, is GAGVSQSPSNKVTEKGKDVELRCDPISGHTALYWYRQSLGQGLEFLIYFQGNSAPDKSGLPSDRFSAERTGGSVSTLTIQRTQQEDSAVYLCASSLVPGQGSPLHFGNGTRLTVT.

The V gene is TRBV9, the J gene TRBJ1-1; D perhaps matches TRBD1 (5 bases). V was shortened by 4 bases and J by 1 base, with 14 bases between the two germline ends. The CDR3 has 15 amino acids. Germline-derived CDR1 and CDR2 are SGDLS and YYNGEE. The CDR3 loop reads CASSSVGARNTEAFF. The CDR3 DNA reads TGTGCCAGCAGCTCAGTAGGGGCCAGGAACACTGAAGCTTTCTTT.

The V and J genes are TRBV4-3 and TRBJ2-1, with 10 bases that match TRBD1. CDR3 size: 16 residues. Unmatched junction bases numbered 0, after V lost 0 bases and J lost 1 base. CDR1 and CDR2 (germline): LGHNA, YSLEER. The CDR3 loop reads CASSQEGQGSYNEQFF. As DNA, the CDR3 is TGCGCCAGCAGCCAAGAGGGACAGGGGTCCTACAATGAGCAGTTCTTC.

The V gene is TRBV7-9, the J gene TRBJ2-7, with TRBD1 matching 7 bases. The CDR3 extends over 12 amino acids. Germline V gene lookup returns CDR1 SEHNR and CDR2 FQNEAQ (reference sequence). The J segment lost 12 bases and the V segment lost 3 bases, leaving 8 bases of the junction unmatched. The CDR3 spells CASSFGGDRVYF. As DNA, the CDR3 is TGTGCCAGCAGCTTTGGGGGTGACAGGGTGTACTTC.

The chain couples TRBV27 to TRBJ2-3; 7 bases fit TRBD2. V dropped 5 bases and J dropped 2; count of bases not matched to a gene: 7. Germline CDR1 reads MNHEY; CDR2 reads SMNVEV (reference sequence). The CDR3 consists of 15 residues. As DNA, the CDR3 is TGTGCCAGCAGTCCCGAGGGAGGGCCCACAGATACGCAGTATTTT. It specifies CASSPEGGPTDTQYF.

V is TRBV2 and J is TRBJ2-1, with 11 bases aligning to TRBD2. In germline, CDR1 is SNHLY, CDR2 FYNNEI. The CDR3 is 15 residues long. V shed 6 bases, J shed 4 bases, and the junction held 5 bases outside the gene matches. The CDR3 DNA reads TGTGCCAGCAGCGACCTAGCGGGAGGTTACAATGAGCAGTTCTTC. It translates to CASSDLAGGYNEQFF.

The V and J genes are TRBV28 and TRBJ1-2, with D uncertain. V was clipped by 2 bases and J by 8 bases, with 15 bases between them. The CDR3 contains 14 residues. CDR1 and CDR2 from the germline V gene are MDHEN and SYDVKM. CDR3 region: CASSLADYTLGYTF. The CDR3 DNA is TGTGCCAGCAGTTTAGCAGATTATACGTTGGGCTACACCTTC.

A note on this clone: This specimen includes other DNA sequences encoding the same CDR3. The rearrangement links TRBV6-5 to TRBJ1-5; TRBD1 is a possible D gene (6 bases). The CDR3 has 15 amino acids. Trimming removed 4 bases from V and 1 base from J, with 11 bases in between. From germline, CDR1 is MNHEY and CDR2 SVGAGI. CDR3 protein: CASSSRTASNQPQHF. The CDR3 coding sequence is TGTGCCAGCAGTTCGAGGACAGCCAGCAATCAGCCCCAGCATTTT.

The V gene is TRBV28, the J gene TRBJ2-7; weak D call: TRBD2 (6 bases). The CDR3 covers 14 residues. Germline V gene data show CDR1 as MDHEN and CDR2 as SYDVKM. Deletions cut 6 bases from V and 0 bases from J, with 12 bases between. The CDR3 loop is CASSPSDYSYEQYF. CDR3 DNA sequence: TGTGCCAGCAGCCCTAGCGATTACTCCTACGAGCAGTACTTC. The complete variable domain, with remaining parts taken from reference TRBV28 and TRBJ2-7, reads DVKVTQSSRYLVKRTGEKVFLECVQDMDHENMFWYRQDPGLGLRLIYFSYDVKMKEKGDIPEGYSVSREKKERFSLILESASTNQTSMYLCASSPSDYSYEQYFGPGTRLTVT.

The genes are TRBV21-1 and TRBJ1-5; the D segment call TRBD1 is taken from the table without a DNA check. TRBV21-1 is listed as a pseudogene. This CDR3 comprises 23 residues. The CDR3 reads CARIFTSRTGVDERRSISQPQHF. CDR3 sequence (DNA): TGTGCCAGAATTTTTACCTCCCGGACAGGGGTCGACGAACGCAGGTCTATAAGTCAGCCCCAGCATTTT.

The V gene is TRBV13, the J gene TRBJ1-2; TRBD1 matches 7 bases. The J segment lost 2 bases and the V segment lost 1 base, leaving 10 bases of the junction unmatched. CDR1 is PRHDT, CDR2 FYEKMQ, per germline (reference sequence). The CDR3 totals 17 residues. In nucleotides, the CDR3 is TGTGCCAGCAGCTTAGTAGGTCAGGGGGGTCGAAACTATGGCTACACCTTC. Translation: CASSLVGQGGRNYGYTF.

The CDR3 bases are TGCGCCAGCAGCTTACCGGAAACTGGGACATCCCCCGGACAGGGGCGGGCAGATACGCAGTATTTT. Translation gives CASSLPETGTSPGQGRADTQYF. The chain is built from TRBV5-1 and TRBJ2-3; TRBD1 agrees at 9 bases. V lost 2 bases and J lost 4; bases outside the gene matches: 26. CDR3 length: 22 residues. Germline V gives CDR1 SGHRS, CDR2 YFSETQ. The variable domain in full, with the rest retrieved from reference TRBV5-1 and TRBJ2-3, is KAGVTQTPRYLIKTRGQQVTLSCSPISGHRSVSWYQQTPGQGLQFLFEYFSETQRNKGNFPGRFSGRQFSNSRSEMNVSTLELGDSALYLCASSLPETGTSPGQGRADTQYFGPGTRLTVL.

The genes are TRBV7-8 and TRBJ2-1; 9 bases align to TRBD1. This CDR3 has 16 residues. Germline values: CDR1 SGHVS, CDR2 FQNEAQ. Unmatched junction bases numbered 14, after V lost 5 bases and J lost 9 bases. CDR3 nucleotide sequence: TGTGCCAGCAGCGACCAGGGACAGGGCAGAGGGGGTGAGCAGTTCTTC. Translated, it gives CASSDQGQGRGGEQFF. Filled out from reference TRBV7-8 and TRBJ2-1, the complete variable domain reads GAGVSQSPRYKVAKRGQDVALRCDPISGHVSLFWYQQALGQGPEFLTYFQNEAQLDKSGLPSDRFFAERPEGSVSTLKIQRTQQEDSAVYLCASSDQGQGRGGEQFFGPGTRLTVL.

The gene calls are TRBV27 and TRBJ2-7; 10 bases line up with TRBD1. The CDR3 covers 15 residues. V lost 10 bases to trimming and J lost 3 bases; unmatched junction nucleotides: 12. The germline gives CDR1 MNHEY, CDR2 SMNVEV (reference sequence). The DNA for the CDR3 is TGTGCCACCTCTCCCTCCGGGACAGGGGTCTACGAGCAGTACTTC. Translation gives CATSPSGTGVYEQYF.

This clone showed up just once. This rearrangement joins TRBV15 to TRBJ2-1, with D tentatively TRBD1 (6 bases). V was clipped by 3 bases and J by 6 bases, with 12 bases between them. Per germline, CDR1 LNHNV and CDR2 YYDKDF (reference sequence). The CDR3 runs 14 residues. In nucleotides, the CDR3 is TGTGCCACCAGCAGCGACTGGACAGTCAATGAGCAGTTCTTC. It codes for CATSSDWTVNEQFF.

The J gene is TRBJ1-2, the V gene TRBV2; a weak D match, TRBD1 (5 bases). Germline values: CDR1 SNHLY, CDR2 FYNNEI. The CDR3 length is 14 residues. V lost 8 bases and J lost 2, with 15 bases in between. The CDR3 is CASDRGGGNYGYTF. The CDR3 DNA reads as TGTGCCAGCGACCGCGGGGGAGGCAACTATGGCTACACCTTC.

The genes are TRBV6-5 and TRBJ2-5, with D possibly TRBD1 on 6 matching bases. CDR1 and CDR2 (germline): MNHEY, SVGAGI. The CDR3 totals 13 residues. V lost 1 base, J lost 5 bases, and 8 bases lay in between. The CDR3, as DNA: TGTGCCAGCAGTTACTTTACAGGGGAGACCCAGTACTTC. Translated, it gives CASSYFTGETQYF.

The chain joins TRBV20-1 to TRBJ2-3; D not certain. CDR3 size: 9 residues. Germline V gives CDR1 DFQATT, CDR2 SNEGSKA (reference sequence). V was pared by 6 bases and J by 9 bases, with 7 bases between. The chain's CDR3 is CSAKLTQYF. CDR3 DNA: TGCAGTGCGAAACTAACGCAGTATTTT.

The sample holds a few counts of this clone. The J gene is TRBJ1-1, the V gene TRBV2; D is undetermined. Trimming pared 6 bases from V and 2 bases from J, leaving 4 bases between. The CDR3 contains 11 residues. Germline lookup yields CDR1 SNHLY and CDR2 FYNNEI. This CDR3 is CASRSNTEAFF. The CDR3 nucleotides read TGTGCCAGCAGGAGCAACACTGAAGCTTTCTTT.

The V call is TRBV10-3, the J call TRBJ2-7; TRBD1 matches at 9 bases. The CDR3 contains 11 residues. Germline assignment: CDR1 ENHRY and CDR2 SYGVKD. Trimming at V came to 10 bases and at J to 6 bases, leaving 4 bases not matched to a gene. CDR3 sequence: CATGDRAEQYF. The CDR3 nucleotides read TGTGCCACCGGGGACAGGGCCGAGCAGTACTTC.

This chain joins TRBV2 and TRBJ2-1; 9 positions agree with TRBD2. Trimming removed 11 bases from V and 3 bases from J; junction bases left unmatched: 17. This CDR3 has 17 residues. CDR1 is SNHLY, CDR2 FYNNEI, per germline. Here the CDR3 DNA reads TGTGCCGCCCTCGTACGCGCTCAGCGGGGGGACTACAATGAGCAGTTCTTC. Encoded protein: CAALVRAQRGDYNEQFF.

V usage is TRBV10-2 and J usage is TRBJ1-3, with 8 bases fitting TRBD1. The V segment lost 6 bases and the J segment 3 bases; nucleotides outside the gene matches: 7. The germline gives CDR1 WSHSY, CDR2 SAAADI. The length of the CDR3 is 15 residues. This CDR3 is CASRDPTGGGNTIYF. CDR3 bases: TGCGCCAGCAGAGACCCTACAGGGGGTGGAAACACCATATATTTT.

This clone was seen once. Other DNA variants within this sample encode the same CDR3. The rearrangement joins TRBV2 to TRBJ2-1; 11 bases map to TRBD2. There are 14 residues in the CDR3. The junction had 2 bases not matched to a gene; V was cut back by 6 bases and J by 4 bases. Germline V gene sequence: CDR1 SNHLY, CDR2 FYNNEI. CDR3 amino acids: CASSGTSGYNEQFF. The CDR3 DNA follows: TGTGCCAGCAGCGGGACTAGCGGATACAATGAGCAGTTCTTC.

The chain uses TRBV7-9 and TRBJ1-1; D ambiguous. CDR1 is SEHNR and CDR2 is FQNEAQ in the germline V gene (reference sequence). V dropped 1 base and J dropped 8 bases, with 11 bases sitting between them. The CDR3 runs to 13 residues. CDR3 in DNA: TGTGCCAGCAGCTTAGGAGAGATTTGGGAAGCTTTCTTT. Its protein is CASSLGEIWEAFF.

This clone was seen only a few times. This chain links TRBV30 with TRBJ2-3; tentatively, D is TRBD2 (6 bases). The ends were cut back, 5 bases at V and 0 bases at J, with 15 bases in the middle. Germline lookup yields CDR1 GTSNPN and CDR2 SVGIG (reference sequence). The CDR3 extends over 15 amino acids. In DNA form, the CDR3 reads TGTGCCTGGGGAACTAGCTCCCCTAGCACAGATACGCAGTATTTT. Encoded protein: CAWGTSSPSTDTQYF.

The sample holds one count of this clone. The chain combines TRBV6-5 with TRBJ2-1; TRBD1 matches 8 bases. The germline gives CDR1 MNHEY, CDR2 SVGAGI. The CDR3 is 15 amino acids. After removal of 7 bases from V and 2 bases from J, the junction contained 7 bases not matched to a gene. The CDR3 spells CASNRGSIPYNEQFF. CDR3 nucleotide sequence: TGTGCCAGCAACAGGGGGAGTATCCCCTACAATGAGCAGTTCTTC.

CDR3 sequence: CASRTGDQETQYF. The CDR3 DNA sequence: TGCGCCAGCAGAACGGGGGACCAAGAGACCCAGTACTTC. The chain couples TRBV5-1 to TRBJ2-5; a possible D gene is TRBD2 (6 bases). V gave up 5 bases and J gave up 0 bases, with 8 bases separating them. The germline V gene has CDR1 SGHRS and CDR2 YFSETQ. CDR3 length: 13 residues.

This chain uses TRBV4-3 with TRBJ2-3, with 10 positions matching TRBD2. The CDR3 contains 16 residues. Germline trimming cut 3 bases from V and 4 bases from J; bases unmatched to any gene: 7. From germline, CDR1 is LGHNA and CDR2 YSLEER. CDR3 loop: CASSQLSGGAADTQYF. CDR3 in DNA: TGCGCCAGCAGCCAGTTGAGCGGGGGGGCGGCAGATACGCAGTATTTT.

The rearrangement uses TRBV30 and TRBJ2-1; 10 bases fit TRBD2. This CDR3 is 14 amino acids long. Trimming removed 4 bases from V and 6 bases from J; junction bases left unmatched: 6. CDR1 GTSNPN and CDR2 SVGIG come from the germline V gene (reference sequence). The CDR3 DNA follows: TGTGCCTGGACGGCTAGCGGGAGAGTCAATGAGCAGTTCTTC. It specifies CAWTASGRVNEQFF.